This is a list of T cell receptor beta chains from one sample in a study of cytomegalovirus exposure and HLA in healthy donors. Repertoires were generated with immunoSEQ multiplex PCR, while TCRdb's copy carries only in-frame clones and drops some. The repertoire holds about 210,000 clones, with over 75% as singletons. Sequences were obtained from PBMCs. These receptors all come from a woman in her 50s in good health and CMV-seropositive. Both conserved end residues are part of each CDR3. Each record gives: D gene, J gene, clone size, V gene, CDR3 protein, CDR3 DNA. The D gene is left open where the match is weak. Not every row has a clone size; where given, it reads once, few, many or a size class.

D: -
J: TRBJ1-5
size: -
V: TRBV28
CDR3: CASSPGGGAQPQHF
DNA: TGTGCCAGCAGTCCGGGGGGTGGGGCTCAGCCCCAGCATTTT

D: TRBD1
J: TRBJ1-1
size: -
V: TRBV6-6
CDR3: CASSFPQGAEAFF
DNA: TGTGCCAGCAGTTTCCCACAGGGGGCTGAAGCTTTCTTT

D: -
J: TRBJ2-3
size: -
V: TRBV6-1
CDR3: CASSEYRGDTQYF
DNA: TGTGCCAGCAGTGAATATAGGGGGGATACGCAGTATTTT

D: -
J: TRBJ2-5
size: -
V: TRBV19
CDR3: CASSAGSGQETQYF
DNA: TGTGCCAGTAGTGCCGGGAGCGGGCAAGAGACCCAGTACTTC

D: -
J: TRBJ2-3
size: -
V: TRBV28
CDR3: CASKEAGGGDTQYF
DNA: TGTGCCAGTAAAGAGGCAGGGGGAGGAGATACGCAGTATTTT

D: -
J: TRBJ2-3
size: -
V: TRBV19
CDR3: CASSILGQTGADTQYF
DNA: TGTGCCAGTAGTATTCTTGGCCAAACGGGGGCAGATACGCAGTATTTT

D: TRBD1
J: TRBJ1-2
size: -
V: TRBV7-8
CDR3: CASSLVDRGHGYTF
DNA: TGTGCCAGCAGCTTAGTGGACAGGGGGCACGGCTACACCTTC

D: -
J: TRBJ1-6
size: -
V: TRBV19
CDR3: CASSIGQGRTYNSPLHF
DNA: TGTGCCAGTAGTATAGGTCAGGGTCGGACCTATAATTCACCCCTCCACTTT

D: -
J: TRBJ1-4
size: -
V: TRBV4-2
CDR3: CASSQDNGRGNEKLFF
DNA: TGTGCCAGCAGCCAAGATAACGGCAGGGGAAACGAAAAACTGTTTTTT

D: -
J: TRBJ1-4
size: -
V: TRBV15
CDR3: CATSRDQGTTNEKLFF
DNA: TGTGCCACCAGCAGAGATCAGGGCACAACTAATGAAAAACTGTTTTTT

D: -
J: TRBJ2-7
size: -
V: TRBV27
CDR3: CASSIRQVTPLGEQYF
DNA: TGTGCCAGCAGTATCAGACAGGTCACCCCGCTTGGAGAGCAGTACTTC

D: -
J: TRBJ1-2
size: -
V: TRBV4-2
CDR3: CASSPGSSNYGYTF
DNA: TGTGCCAGCAGCCCCGGGTCTTCTAACTATGGCTACACCTTC

D: TRBD1
J: TRBJ1-3
size: once
V: TRBV9
CDR3: CASSGQGAGGNTIYF
DNA: TGTGCCAGCAGCGGCCAGGGGGCGGGAGGAAACACCATATATTTT

D: TRBD1
J: TRBJ1-1
size: -
V: TRBV7-6
CDR3: CASSTVTGSRAEAFF
DNA: TGTGCCAGCAGCACTGTGACAGGGTCTCGCGCTGAAGCTTTCTTT

D: -
J: TRBJ1-3
size: few
V: TRBV6-6
CDR3: CASRQPGAGNTIYF
DNA: TGTGCCAGCAGACAACCGGGAGCTGGAAACACCATATATTTT

D: TRBD1
J: TRBJ1-2
size: -
V: TRBV4-1
CDR3: CASSLQGQGVANYGYTF
DNA: TGCGCCAGCAGCCTACAGGGACAGGGGGTAGCTAACTATGGCTACACCTTC

D: -
J: TRBJ1-3
size: -
V: TRBV7-8
CDR3: CASLPGSGNTIYF
DNA: TGTGCCAGTCTCCCCGGGTCGGGAAACACCATATATTTT

D: TRBD1
J: TRBJ2-7
size: once
V: TRBV5-1
CDR3: CASSARQGHYEQYF
DNA: TGCGCCAGCAGCGCACGACAGGGACACTACGAGCAGTACTTC

D: TRBD1
J: TRBJ2-5
size: -
V: TRBV6-5
CDR3: CASSRTGGQETQYF
DNA: TGTGCCAGCAGCCGGACAGGGGGGCAAGAGACCCAGTACTTC

D: TRBD1
J: TRBJ1-1
size: -
V: TRBV19
CDR3: CASSSQGAMDTEAFF
DNA: TGTGCCAGTTCGTCACAGGGGGCGATGGACACTGAAGCTTTCTTT

D: -
J: TRBJ2-1
size: -
V: TRBV5-1
CDR3: CASRLRTTSSYNEQFF
DNA: TGCGCCAGCAGACTCCGGACAACGAGCTCCTACAATGAGCAGTTCTTC

D: TRBD1
J: TRBJ1-4
size: -
V: TRBV7-9
CDR3: CASSEGQGAREKLFF
DNA: TGTGCCAGCAGCGAAGGACAGGGGGCGCGGGAAAAACTGTTTTTT

D: TRBD1
J: TRBJ1-2
size: -
V: TRBV30
CDR3: CAWSAGQVQGYTF
DNA: TGTGCCTGGAGCGCCGGACAGGTTCAAGGCTACACCTTC

D: TRBD1
J: TRBJ1-5
size: -
V: TRBV5-1
CDR3: CASSPGGSNQPQHF
DNA: TGCGCCAGCAGCCCAGGGGGTAGCAATCAGCCCCAGCATTTT

D: -
J: TRBJ1-1
size: -
V: TRBV5-1
CDR3: CASSFQAGLNTEAFF
DNA: TGCGCCAGCAGCTTTCAGGCCGGCCTGAACACTGAAGCTTTCTTT

D: TRBD1
J: TRBJ2-2
size: -
V: TRBV5-6
CDR3: CASSPGGPNTGELFF
DNA: TGTGCCAGCAGCCCAGGGGGACCGAACACCGGGGAGCTGTTTTTT

D: TRBD1
J: TRBJ1-6
size: once
V: TRBV19
CDR3: CASSNTRTGGNSPLHF
DNA: TGTGCCAGTAGTAACACCCGGACAGGTGGGAATTCACCCCTCCACTTT

D: -
J: TRBJ1-1
size: -
V: TRBV6-1
CDR3: CASSEARGLSEAFF
DNA: TGTGCCAGCAGTGAAGCTCGGGGTTTGTCTGAAGCTTTCTTT

D: TRBD1
J: TRBJ2-3
size: -
V: TRBV2
CDR3: CASRRQGAADTQYF
DNA: TGTGCCAGCAGACGACAGGGGGCCGCAGATACGCAGTATTTT

D: TRBD1
J: TRBJ2-7
size: -
V: TRBV19
CDR3: CASSIDRATYEQYF
DNA: TGTGCCAGTAGTATCGACAGGGCTACCTACGAGCAGTACTTC

D: -
J: TRBJ1-3
size: -
V: TRBV21-1
CDR3: CASSKDDRRNTIYF
DNA: TGTGCCAGCAGCAAAGATGACAGAAGAAACACCATATATTTT

D: -
J: TRBJ2-3
size: -
V: TRBV5-4
CDR3: CASSPTSLITDTQYF
DNA: TGTGCCAGCAGCCCCACTAGCCTGATCACAGATACGCAGTATTTT

D: -
J: TRBJ1-3
size: -
V: TRBV9
CDR3: CASSVNPAGSYSGNTIYF
DNA: TGTGCCAGCAGCGTCAACCCGGCGGGGAGCTACTCTGGAAACACCATATATTTT

D: TRBD1
J: TRBJ1-1
size: -
V: TRBV6-5
CDR3: CASSPRPGQPEAFF
DNA: TGTGCCAGCAGTCCCCGCCCGGGACAGCCTGAAGCTTTCTTT

D: -
J: TRBJ2-7
size: -
V: TRBV11-2
CDR3: CASTVDWSSSYEQYF
DNA: TGTGCCAGCACCGTGGACTGGAGCAGCTCCTACGAGCAGTACTTC

D: -
J: TRBJ2-3
size: -
V: TRBV19
CDR3: CASSIDQAFVDTQYF
DNA: TGTGCCAGTAGTATCGACCAGGCGTTCGTAGATACGCAGTATTTT

D: TRBD1
J: TRBJ1-1
size: few
V: TRBV2
CDR3: CARRVAGGTEAFF
DNA: TGTGCCAGAAGAGTGGCAGGGGGGACTGAAGCTTTCTTT

D: TRBD1
J: TRBJ1-2
size: -
V: TRBV7-2
CDR3: CASSLGDSLYGYTF
DNA: TGTGCCAGCAGCTTAGGGGACAGTTTGTACGGCTACACCTTC

D: -
J: TRBJ2-5
size: -
V: TRBV6-5
CDR3: CASSYRRRRSQETQYF
DNA: TGTGCCAGCAGTTACCGAAGGAGGCGGTCCCAAGAGACCCAGTACTTC

D: -
J: TRBJ1-2
size: -
V: TRBV30
CDR3: CAWGQLYGYTF
DNA: TGTGCCTGGGGTCAACTGTATGGCTACACCTTC

D: TRBD1
J: TRBJ2-2
size: -
V: TRBV25-1
CDR3: CASSGTGDNTGELFF
DNA: TGTGCCAGCAGTGGGACAGGGGATAACACCGGGGAGCTGTTTTTT

D: -
J: TRBJ2-3
size: -
V: TRBV25-1
CDR3: CASSESLRGAREDTQYF
DNA: TGTGCCAGCAGTGAAAGCCTCCGGGGGGCTAGGGAGGATACGCAGTATTTT

D: TRBD1
J: TRBJ1-2
size: -
V: TRBV7-2
CDR3: CASSPLADRVGRYGYTF
DNA: TGTGCCAGCAGCCCGTTGGCCGACAGGGTAGGACGATATGGCTACACCTTC

D: TRBD1
J: TRBJ2-7
size: -
V: TRBV5-1
CDR3: CASSHDRADVYEQYF
DNA: TGCGCCAGCAGCCACGACAGGGCGGATGTCTACGAGCAGTACTTC

D: -
J: TRBJ2-7
size: -
V: TRBV7-9
CDR3: CASRVGAAYEQYF
DNA: TGTGCCAGCAGGGTTGGGGCAGCTTACGAGCAGTACTTC

D: -
J: TRBJ1-3
size: -
V: TRBV4-2
CDR3: CASSLDSNSGNTIYF
DNA: TGTGCCAGCAGCTTGGACAGCAACTCTGGAAACACCATATATTTT

D: -
J: TRBJ1-5
size: -
V: TRBV7-9
CDR3: CASSFGGQPQHF
DNA: TGTGCCAGCAGCTTCGGGGGTCAGCCCCAGCATTTT

D: TRBD1
J: TRBJ1-3
size: -
V: TRBV6-5
CDR3: CASSYRGHRNTIYF
DNA: TGTGCCAGCAGTTACAGGGGGCACAGAAACACCATATATTTT

D: -
J: TRBJ2-1
size: -
V: TRBV5-6
CDR3: CASSMKTAQFF
DNA: TGTGCCAGCAGCATGAAGACAGCTCAGTTCTTC